This TCR beta chain was captured in a study of vaccination and CD4 T cells after COVID-19. In the study overall: Convalescent cases consisted of six males and four females, of whom two were Hispanic. Samples were taken after vaccination, a median of roughly 70 days after dose two, with a range of 14 to 241.

On this clonotype: Its antigen is as yet unknown.

Points from the study as a whole: The rise in median SARS-CoV-2-reactive clonotypes, from roughly 22 to 38, was not significant.

With the Oncomine TCR Beta short-read assay, DNA from cultured CD4+ T cells was sequenced. From CD4+ T cells that had been cultured, genomic DNA was extracted. TCRdb used MiXCR to reprocess the PCR reads, holding one entry per CDR3 protein. The repertoire consists of about 14,000 distinct CDR3 sequences, with around 46% occurring once and the leading ten covering about a sixth. The CDR3 length is 13 residues. Germline CDR1 MDHEN, CDR2 SYDVKM. V dropped 1 base and J dropped 13; count of bases not matched to a gene: 6. As to treatment: 10-day PBMC culture with coronavirus spike peptide pools or control peptides (ViraFEST assay).

The source of this sequence is a human donor with COVID-19. The chain joins TRBV28 to TRBJ1-4; TRBD1 agrees at 7 bases. The specimen was cultured CD4+ T cells from blood. The CDR3 bases are TGTGCCAGCAGTTTATTACAGGGGATTGGACTGTTTTTT. Residues: CASSLLQGIGLFF.